This T cell receptor (beta chain) was recovered during a study of T cell responses to AZD1222 COVID-19 vaccine. The study, taken as a whole, reports: Baseline seropositivity occurred in only six AZD1222 recipients.

Combined were second doses at about 4 or about 12 weeks. Profiled with immunoSEQ multiplex PCR; TCRdb holds only in-frame clones, not every one. The data hold roughly 150,000 clones, with approximately 92% observed a single time. Regarding this clone: As yet, its antigen is unknown.

The CDR3 is 12 residues long. From germline, CDR1 is GTSNPN and CDR2 SVGIG (reference sequence). The junction had 4 bases not matched to a gene; V was cut back by 7 bases and J by 4 bases. This chain joins TRBV30 and TRBJ1-3; 7 bases are shared with TRBD1. Sequencing was performed on peripheral blood, taken 28 days after the second AZD1222 dose. The sequence came from an adult who received the AZD1222 COVID-19 vaccine. CDR3 in amino acids: CAYTTGGNTIYF. The CDR3 DNA reads as TGTGCCTATACGACAGGGGGAAACACCATATATTTT. The whole variable domain, remainder taken from reference TRBV30 and TRBJ1-3, is SQTIHQWPATLVQPVGSPLSLECTVEGTSNPNLYWYRQAAGRGLQLLFYSVGIGQISSEVPQNLSASRPQDRQFILSSKKLLLSDSGFYLCAYTTGGNTIYFGEGSWLTVV.